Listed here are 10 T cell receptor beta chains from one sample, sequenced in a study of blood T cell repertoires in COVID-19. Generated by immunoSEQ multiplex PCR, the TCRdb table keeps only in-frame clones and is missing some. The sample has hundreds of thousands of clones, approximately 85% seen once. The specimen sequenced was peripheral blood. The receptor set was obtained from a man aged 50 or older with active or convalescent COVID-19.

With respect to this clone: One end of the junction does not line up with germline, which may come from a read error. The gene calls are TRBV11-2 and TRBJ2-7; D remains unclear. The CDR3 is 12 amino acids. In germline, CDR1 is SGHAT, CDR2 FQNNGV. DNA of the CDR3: TGTGCCAGCAGCCTGCGCAAAGACTTTAGCTCGTTC. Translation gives CASSLRKDFSSF.

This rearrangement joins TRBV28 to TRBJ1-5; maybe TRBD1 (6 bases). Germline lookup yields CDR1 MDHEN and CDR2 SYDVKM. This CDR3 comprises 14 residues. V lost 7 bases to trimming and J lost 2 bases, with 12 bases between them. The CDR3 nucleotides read TGTGCCAGCATGCAGGGGCCCGGCAATCAGCCCCAGCATTTT. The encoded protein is CASMQGPGNQPQHF.

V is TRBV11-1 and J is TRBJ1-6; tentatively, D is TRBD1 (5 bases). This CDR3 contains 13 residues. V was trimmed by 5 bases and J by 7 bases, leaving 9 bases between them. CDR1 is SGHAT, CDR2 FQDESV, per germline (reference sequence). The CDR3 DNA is TGTGCCAGCAGCGCAAGACAGAATTCACCCCTCCACTTT. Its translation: CASSARQNSPLHF.

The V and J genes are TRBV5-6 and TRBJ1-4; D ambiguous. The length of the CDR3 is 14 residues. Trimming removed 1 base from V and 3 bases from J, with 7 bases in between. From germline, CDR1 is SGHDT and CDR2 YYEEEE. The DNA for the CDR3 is TGTGCCAGCAGCTTGAATACGGCTAATGAAAAACTGTTTTTT. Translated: CASSLNTANEKLFF. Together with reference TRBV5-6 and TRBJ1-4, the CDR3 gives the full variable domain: DAGVTQSPTHLIKTRGQQVTLRCSPKSGHDTVSWYQQALGQGPQFIFQYYEEEERQRGNFPDRFSGHQFPNYSSELNVNALLLGDSALYLCASSLNTANEKLFFGSGTQLSVL.

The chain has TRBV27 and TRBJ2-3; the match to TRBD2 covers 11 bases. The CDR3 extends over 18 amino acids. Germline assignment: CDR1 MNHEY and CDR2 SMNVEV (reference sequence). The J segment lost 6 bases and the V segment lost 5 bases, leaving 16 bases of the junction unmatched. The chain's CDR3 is CASSPLPATSGTGDTQYF. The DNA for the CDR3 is TGTGCCAGCAGTCCGTTACCGGCGACTAGCGGGACCGGGGATACGCAGTATTTT.

In DNA, the CDR3 is TGTGCCAGCAGTTTAGGGACTAGCGATGAGCAGTTCTTC. Amino acid sequence: CASSLGTSDEQFF. The J gene is TRBJ2-1, the V gene TRBV27; TRBD2 matches 10 bases. CDR1 is MNHEY, CDR2 SMNVEV, per germline (reference sequence). The CDR3 extends over 13 amino acids. The V and J ends lost 2 bases and 8 bases, in that order; junction bases with no gene match: 0.

CDR3 DNA: TGTGCCAGTAGCACGCAGGGAAGCTCTGGAAACACCATATATTTT. It specifies CASSTQGSSGNTIYF. The V call is TRBV19, the J call TRBJ1-3; a weak D match, TRBD1 (5 bases). V was shortened by 6 bases and J by 0 bases, with 12 bases between the two germline ends. Germline V CDR1 and CDR2: LNHDA, SQIVND (reference sequence). There are 15 residues in the CDR3.

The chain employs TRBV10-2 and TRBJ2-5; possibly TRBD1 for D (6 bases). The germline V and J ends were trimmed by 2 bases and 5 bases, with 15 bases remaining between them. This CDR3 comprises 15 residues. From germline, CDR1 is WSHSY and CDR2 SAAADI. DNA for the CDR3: TGCGCCAGCAGTGAGCCTAGAGGGGGTGGGGAGACCCAGTACTTC. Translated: CASSEPRGGGETQYF.

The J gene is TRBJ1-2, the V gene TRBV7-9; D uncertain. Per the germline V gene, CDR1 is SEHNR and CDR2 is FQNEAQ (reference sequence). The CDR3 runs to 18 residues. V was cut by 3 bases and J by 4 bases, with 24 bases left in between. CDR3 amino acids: CASSFIREAAGLTYGYTF. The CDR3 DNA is TGTGCCAGCAGCTTCATAAGGGAGGCCGCGGGTCTCACCTATGGCTACACCTTC.

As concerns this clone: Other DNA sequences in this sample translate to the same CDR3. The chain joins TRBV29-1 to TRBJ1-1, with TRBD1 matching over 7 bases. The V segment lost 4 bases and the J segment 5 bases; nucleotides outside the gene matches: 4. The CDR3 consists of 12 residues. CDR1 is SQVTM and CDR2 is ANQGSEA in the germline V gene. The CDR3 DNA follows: TGCAGCGTTGGACAGGGACGGACTGAAGCTTTCTTT. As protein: CSVGQGRTEAFF. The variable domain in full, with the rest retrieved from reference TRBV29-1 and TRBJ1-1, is SAVISQKPSRDICQRGTSLTIQCQVDSQVTMMFWYRQQPGQSLTLIATANQGSEATYESGFVIDKFPISRPNLTFSTLTVSNMSPEDSSIYLCSVGQGRTEAFFGQGTRLTVV.